The present entry profiles one T cell receptor (beta chain) with its context. The data stem from a study of preoperative IRX-2 immunotherapy in early breast cancer. The method was immunoSEQ multiplex PCR; TCRdb's version includes in-frame clones alone and lacks a portion of them. This table has 34,000 or so clones, 80% to 85% appearing once. The V gene lost 3 bases and the J gene lost 6 bases, with 15 bases spanning the gap. CDR1 and CDR2 (germline): MNHGY, SAAAGT. The CDR3 spans 14 residues. Noted treatment: preoperative locoregional IRX-2 cytokine immunotherapy. Samples came from a phase Ib trial of preoperative locoregional IRX-2 cytokine immunotherapy.

Sequencing was performed on lymph node tissue, taken from a patient treated with IRX-2 immunotherapy. This sequence joins TRBV6-8 and TRBJ2-7, with a possible D match to TRBD2 (6 bases). The TCR comes from a human donor with breast cancer. The CDR3 protein is CASSYTPRETEQYF. The CDR3 nucleotides read TGTGCCAGCAGTTATACCCCACGGGAGACCGAGCAGTACTTC.